These 8 T cell receptor beta chains share one sample of origin, sequenced in a study of blood T cells in healthy people across ages. A J-beta primer mix and a sample-barcoded 5' primer were used in a second PCR of roughly 6 to 11 cycles. TCRdb re-called the 5' RACE reads with MiXCR, one entry per CDR3 protein. The sample has 600,000 to 800,000 distinct CDR3 sequences, around 50% seen once. Source material: blood. Every receptor here comes from a woman over 75 in good health.

This clonotype was counted a few times. The gene calls are TRBV5-1 and TRBJ1-2; TRBD1 agrees at 7 bases. Germline trimming cut 8 bases from V and 0 bases from J; bases unmatched to any gene: 7. Germline loops: CDR1 SGHRS, CDR2 YFSETQ. The CDR3 extends over 14 amino acids. CDR3 sequence (DNA): TGCGCCAGTCGGGACAGCCCTTCTAACTATGGCTACACCTTC. Translation: CASRDSPSNYGYTF.

Note on this clonotype: A clone one base away is much larger, so this may be a read error. V and J are TRBV9 and TRBJ2-1, with D possibly called TRBD1 or TRBD2 (5 bases each). Near its end, the DNA agrees better with TRBJ2-7, so the J call may be wrong. The length of the CDR3 is 15 residues. Germline assignment: CDR1 SGDLS and CDR2 YYNGEE. The CDR3 sequence is CASSATGPSYNEQYF. CDR3 nucleotides: TGTGCCAGCAGCGCTACGGGACCCTCTTACAATGAGCAGTACTTC.

The chain employs TRBV2 and TRBJ1-1; D is unresolved. The CDR3 runs to 16 residues. The V end was cut by 6 bases, the J end by 0 bases, with 17 bases between. The V gene's germline CDR1 is SNHLY and CDR2 FYNNEI. CDR3: CASRPPSQQMNTEAFF. In DNA, the CDR3 is TGTGCCAGCAGACCACCCTCACAACAGATGAACACTGAAGCTTTCTTT.

This chain uses TRBV7-2 with TRBJ2-4; TRBD2 might be the D (5 bases). V was clipped by 1 base and J by 4 bases, with 8 bases between them. Germline V CDR1 and CDR2: SGHTA, FQGNSA. CDR3 length equals 14 residues. Written as DNA, the CDR3 is TGTGCCAGCAGCTTAGGAGGGAAAAAAAACATTCAGTACTTC. It encodes CASSLGGKKNIQYF.

This clonotype has ten or more counts. The V gene is TRBV12-3 or TRBV12-4, the J gene TRBJ2-7; a possible D gene is TRBD1 (5 bases). The length of the CDR3 is 13 residues. V lost 3 bases and J 2 bases, leaving 8 bases between the germline ends. The CDR3 DNA follows: TGTGCCAGCAGTTTTCAGGGCCCCTACGAGCAGTACTTC. Translation gives CASSFQGPYEQYF.

J is TRBJ2-1 and V is TRBV12-3 or TRBV12-4; 10 nucleotides align to TRBD2. Trimming took 5 bases from V and 6 from J; bases not matched to a gene: 10. The length of the CDR3 is 16 residues. DNA for the CDR3: TGTGCCAGCAGTCCCCCCACAGCGGGGGGGCCCAATGAGCAGTTCTTC. Its translation is CASSPPTAGGPNEQFF.

This sequence joins TRBV5-1 and TRBJ1-1, with D possibly matching TRBD1 (5 bases). Germline V gene lookup returns CDR1 SGHRS and CDR2 YFSETQ. This CDR3 has 15 amino acids. The germline V and J ends were trimmed by 4 bases and 0 bases, with 13 bases remaining between them. Here the CDR3 DNA reads TGCGCCAGCAGCCCTCCGGGGCGGATGAACACTGAAGCTTTCTTT. Translated: CASSPPGRMNTEAFF. Combining the CDR3 with reference TRBV5-1 and TRBJ1-1 gives the whole variable domain KAGVTQTPRYLIKTRGQQVTLSCSPISGHRSVSWYQQTPGQGLQFLFEYFSETQRNKGNFPGRFSGRQFSNSRSEMNVSTLELGDSALYLCASSPPGRMNTEAFFGQGTRLTVV.

This sequence joins TRBV7-9 and TRBJ1-4; 7 nucleotides line up with TRBD1. CDR3 length: 14 residues. Per germline, CDR1 SEHNR and CDR2 FQNEAQ (reference sequence). Germline trimming cut 4 bases from V and 8 bases from J; bases unmatched to any gene: 7. CDR3 amino acids: CASSSQGPGEKLFF. CDR3 bases: TGTGCCAGCAGCTCACAGGGGCCGGGCGAAAAACTGTTTTTT.